The 27 T cell receptor beta chains given below trace back to one sample, sequenced in a study of T cell clonality in common variable immunodeficiency. The method was immunoSEQ multiplex PCR; TCRdb's version includes in-frame clones alone and lacks a portion of them. The sample holds 35,000 to 55,000 clones, and no clone turns up only once. The source material was peripheral blood mononuclear cells. The receptors shown here come from a person between 18 and 69 years old in good health.

This clone came up many times. Sequencing ends 3 residues short of the CDR3 end; the germline J gene provides the rest. The V gene is TRBV28, the J gene TRBJ2-6, with D perhaps matching TRBD1 (6 bases). Germline assignment: CDR1 MDHEN and CDR2 SYDVKM. This CDR3 comprises 16 residues. V dropped 3 bases and J dropped 0 bases, with 9 bases sitting between them. The CDR3 reads CASSFDRLSGANVLTF. The DNA read from the CDR3 is TGTGCCAGCAGTTTCGACAGGCTCTCTGGGGCCAACGTC.

In this sample, this clone turned up many times. Partial CDR3 DNA: TGCGCCAGCAGCTCCAGGACAGGGGGCGCGTCGGGGGCCAACGTC. Encoded protein: CASSSRTGGASGANV. The whole CDR3 sequence is CASSSRTGGASGANVLTF. The rearrangement joins TRBV5-1 to TRBJ2-6; 11 bases match TRBD1. The CDR3 end falls 3 residues outside the read, so it is completed with the germline J gene. The CDR3 sequence is 18 residues long. Germline trimming cut 3 bases from V and 4 bases from J; bases unmatched to any gene: 9. Germline values: CDR1 SGHRS, CDR2 YFSETQ.

In its sample, this clone was seen many times. Coverage ceases 3 residues before the CDR3 finishes, and the germline J gene fills in the end. This rearrangement joins TRBV7-2 to TRBJ1-6, with D possibly being TRBD1 (6 bases). The CDR3 contains 15 residues. Germline CDR1 SGHTA, CDR2 FQGNSA. V was shortened by 7 bases and J by 7 bases, with 17 bases between the two germline ends. CDR3 DNA (partial): TGTGCCAGCACCCAGGGGTTGGCGACCAATTCACCC. It encodes CASTQGLATNSP. The CDR3 reads in full as CASTQGLATNSPLHF.

This clone was observed many times. The CDR3 goes on 3 residues after the read ends, and that part is filled in from the germline J gene. This chain connects TRBV5-5 to TRBJ2-5; D call uncertain. Trimming cost V 3 bases and J 3 bases, with 15 bases left between them. CDR3 length equals 15 residues. Germline CDR1 SGHKS, CDR2 YYEKEE (reference sequence). CDR3 sequence reads: CASSSARPQEETQYF. The part of the CDR3 DNA that was read is TGTGCCAGCAGCTCCGCCCGGCCCCAGGAAGAGACC.

This clone was recorded at least ten times. The read finishes 3 residues shy of the CDR3 end, and the germline J gene is used to complete it. This chain uses TRBV20-1 with TRBJ1-1; tentatively, D is TRBD1 (5 bases). In germline, CDR1 is DFQATT, CDR2 SNEGSKA (reference sequence). This CDR3 is 12 amino acids long. V was shortened by 3 bases and J by 6 bases, with 11 bases between the two germline ends. CDR3 bases read: TGCAGTGCTAGGGAGCCGACAGCTGAA. Translated: CSAREPTAE. The full CDR3 reads CSAREPTAEAFF.

There are many counts of this clone. The read terminates 3 residues before the CDR3 end, so the remaining end is supplied by the germline J gene. The rearrangement links TRBV7-8 to TRBJ2-3; possible D gene TRBD2, 6 bases. The CDR3 is 15 residues long. V shed 1 base and J shed 6 bases, with 14 bases lying between them. From germline, CDR1 is SGHVS and CDR2 FQNEAQ. The CDR3 loop reads CASSLGATSADTQYF. The CDR3 DNA, read in part, is TGTGCCAGCAGCTTAGGTGCGACTAGTGCGGATACG.

At least ten counts were recorded for this clone. The read ends 3 residues shy of where the CDR3 ends; the end is completed using the germline J gene. J is TRBJ1-4 and V is TRBV7-9; TRBD1 matches 10 bases. V lost 5 bases, J lost 7 bases, and 7 bases stayed unmatched. CDR1 is SEHNR and CDR2 is FQNEAQ in the germline V gene (reference sequence). This CDR3 is built from 15 residues. CDR3 region: CASSQDRGLAEKLFF. CDR3 bases read: TGTGCCAGCAGCCAAGACAGGGGGCTCGCTGAAAAA.

This clone was recorded many times. The read is 3 residues too short to cover the CDR3 end, so that end is filled in from the germline J gene. The chain has TRBV3-1 (or the pseudogene TRBV3-2) and TRBJ2-5; 8 positions agree with TRBD1. Germline CDR1 and CDR2: LGHDT and YNNKEL (reference sequence). The CDR3 length is 15 residues. V gave up 3 bases and J gave up 5 bases; unmatched junction bases: 8. The sequenced part of the CDR3 DNA is TGTGCCAGCAGCCAGTCGGGGGCAGGGGGCGAGACC. This sequence encodes CASSQSGAGGET. The full CDR3 reads CASSQSGAGGETQYF.

This clone has a count of ten or more. CDR3 loop: CASSFTREDVEQYF. The DNA read from the CDR3 is TGTGCCAGCAGTTTCACGCGGGAGGATGTCGAG. The V call is TRBV27, the J call TRBJ2-7; 8 bases fit TRBD2. The CDR3 extends 3 residues past the end of the read, so its final part is completed from the germline J gene. CDR3 length: 14 amino acids. Trimming at V came to 3 bases and at J to 6 bases, leaving 7 bases not matched to a gene. Germline V gene data show CDR1 as MNHEY and CDR2 as SMNVEV (reference sequence).

This clone has at least ten counts. The read is 3 residues too short to cover the CDR3 end, so that end is filled in from the germline J gene. V is TRBV19 and J is TRBJ2-1; 9 bases agree with TRBD2. V lost 8 bases to trimming and J lost 8 bases; unmatched junction nucleotides: 13. The length of the CDR3 is 15 residues. Germline V gene lookup returns CDR1 LNHDA and CDR2 SQIVND (reference sequence). CDR3 bases read: TGTGCCAGTTCAGGCGGGACTAGCTTCCTCCATGAG. This gives the protein CASSGGTSFLHE. The entire CDR3 protein reads CASSGGTSFLHEQFF.

This clone was seen many times. With the read ending 3 residues before the CDR3 end, the germline J gene is used to fill in that end. The rearrangement joins TRBV6-2 or TRBV6-3 to TRBJ2-7; TRBD1 aligns across 9 bases. Germline V CDR1 and CDR2: MNHEY, SVGEGT. Trimming at V came to 6 bases and at J to 2 bases, leaving 14 bases not matched to a gene. CDR3 size: 17 residues. The part of the CDR3 DNA that was read is TGTGCCAGCAGCCTACTTCCCGGGACAGGGCCCACCTACGAG. It specifies CASSLLPGTGPTYE. In full, the CDR3 is CASSLLPGTGPTYEQYF.

There are many counts of this clone. The CDR3 end lies 3 residues beyond the end of the read and is filled in from the germline J gene. The V and J genes are TRBV10-3 and TRBJ2-1, with TRBD1 matching 9 bases. V trimming: 6 bases; J trimming: 4 bases; junction bases outside the gene matches: 7. The germline V gene encodes CDR1 ENHRY and CDR2 SYGVKD. The CDR3 runs to 15 residues. CDR3 protein: CAIRARDREYNEQFF. The CDR3 DNA, read in part, is TGTGCCATCAGAGCCCGGGACAGGGAGTACAATGAG.

This clone was detected ten times or more. The read stops 3 residues short of the end of the CDR3; the missing end is completed from the germline J gene. V and J are TRBV19 and TRBJ2-5; a weak D match, TRBD1 (5 bases). In germline, CDR1 is LNHDA, CDR2 SQIVND (reference sequence). CDR3 length: 13 residues. The V and J ends lost 6 bases and 2 bases respectively, with 10 bases between them. The CDR3 region is CASSHGQQETQYF. The sequenced part of the CDR3 DNA is TGTGCCAGTAGCCATGGACAACAAGAGACC.

This clone was counted ten times or more. With the read ending 3 residues before the CDR3 end, the germline J gene is used to fill in that end. This sequence joins TRBV20-1 and TRBJ2-1, with 14 bases fitting TRBD2. There are 17 residues in the CDR3. Looked up from germline, CDR1 is DFQATT and CDR2 is SNEGSKA (reference sequence). The ends lost 2 bases at V and 4 bases at J; junction bases unmatched: 7. The sequenced part of the CDR3 DNA is TGCAGTGCTAGAAGGCGGACTAGCGGGGGGCAGTACAATGAG. It encodes CSARRRTSGGQYNE. The whole CDR3 protein reads CSARRRTSGGQYNEQFF.

There are many counts of this clone. Coverage ceases 3 residues before the CDR3 finishes, and the germline J gene fills in the end. The rearrangement joins TRBV19 to TRBJ2-3, with 9 bases identical to TRBD1. CDR3 length: 14 residues. Germline loops: CDR1 LNHDA, CDR2 SQIVND (reference sequence). Trimming at V came to 4 bases and at J to 6 bases, leaving 5 bases not matched to a gene. This CDR3 is CASSNRGQRDTQYF. The CDR3 DNA, read in part, is TGTGCCAGTAGTAACAGGGGGCAAAGGGATACG.

This clone was recorded many times. The CDR3 end falls 3 residues outside the read, so it is completed with the germline J gene. The genes are TRBV3-1 (or the pseudogene TRBV3-2) and TRBJ2-5, with a tentative D call TRBD2 (6 bases). Trimming removed 4 bases at V and 5 bases at J, with 23 bases between. The length of the CDR3 is 17 residues. Germline V lookup: CDR1 LGHDT, CDR2 YNNKEL (reference sequence). The CDR3 region is CASSRNPGETSWETQYF. The CDR3 bases that were read are TGTGCCAGCAGCCGAAACCCGGGGGAGACAAGTTGGGAGACC.

In its sample, this clone was seen many times. The CDR3 end lies 3 residues beyond the end of the read and is filled in from the germline J gene. V gene TRBV29-1 combines with J gene TRBJ2-7, with TRBD1 matching over 8 bases. Germline CDR1 SQVTM, CDR2 ANQGSEA. Trimming at V came to 7 bases and at J to 0 bases, leaving 8 bases not matched to a gene. The CDR3 loop spans 14 amino acids. The covered CDR3 bases are TGCAGCGCTGGACAGGGTCTCAGCTCCTACGAG. It encodes CSAGQGLSSYE. In full, the CDR3 is CSAGQGLSSYEQYF.

There are many counts of this clone. Read sequence stops 3 residues before the CDR3 end, and the germline J gene provides the missing end. The chain carries TRBV12-5 and TRBJ2-7, with D tentatively TRBD1 (5 bases). V lost 1 base and J lost 3, with 7 bases in between. Germline V CDR1 and CDR2: LGHNT, FRNRAP. This CDR3 contains 13 residues. CDR3 sequence: CASGLGTLYEQYF. The DNA read from the CDR3 is TGTGCTAGTGGTTTGGGGACACTCTACGAG.

In its sample, this clone was seen many times. The read falls 3 residues short of the CDR3 end, and the missing part is taken from the germline J gene. The chain combines TRBV2 with TRBJ2-2; 12 positions match TRBD2. Germline CDR1 reads SNHLY; CDR2 reads FYNNEI. Trimming at V came to 2 bases and at J to 7 bases, leaving 14 bases not matched to a gene. The length of the CDR3 is 19 residues. This CDR3 reads CASSELETVLAGGFGELFF. Incomplete CDR3 DNA: TGTGCCAGCAGTGAACTCGAGACAGTACTAGCGGGAGGATTCGGGGAG.

This clone was seen at least ten times. The read ends 3 residues before the CDR3 terminus; that terminus is restored from the germline J gene. The chain recombines TRBV10-3 with TRBJ1-2; 8 bases line up with TRBD1. The CDR3 consists of 15 residues. Germline V CDR1 and CDR2: ENHRY, SYGVKD. Unmatched junction bases numbered 3, after V lost 3 bases and J lost 0 bases. The CDR3 bases that were read are TGTGCCATCAGTGATCCGACAGGGGCTAACTATGGC. It is translated as CAISDPTGANYG. The whole CDR3 sequence is CAISDPTGANYGYTF.

This clone was detected many times. Coverage ceases 3 residues before the CDR3 finishes, and the germline J gene fills in the end. V and J are TRBV7-3 and TRBJ2-1, with 7 positions matching TRBD1. This CDR3 contains 13 residues. Germline CDR1 is SGHTA and CDR2 is FQGTGA. V was clipped by 5 bases and J by 5 bases; unmatched bases: 3. CDR3: CASSPDRDNEQFF. The sequenced part of the CDR3 DNA is TGTGCCAGCAGCCCCGACAGGGACAATGAG.

In its sample, this clone was seen many times. The read finishes 3 residues shy of the CDR3 end, and the germline J gene is used to complete it. The V call is TRBV9, the J call TRBJ2-1; possibly TRBD2 for D (5 bases). Germline values: CDR1 SGDLS, CDR2 YYNGEE. CDR3 length equals 14 residues. V lost 0 bases and J 7 bases, leaving 11 bases between the germline ends. The DNA read from the CDR3 is TGTGCCAGCAGCGTAGATAGTCGGGGTAATGAG. Amino acids: CASSVDSRGNE. The full CDR3 protein is CASSVDSRGNEQFF.

This clone was recorded many times. From the germline J gene comes the end of the CDR3, since the read stops 3 residues before it. This chain joins TRBV19 and TRBJ1-1; the D is unclear. V was clipped by 3 bases and J by 4 bases, with 9 bases between them. Germline lookup yields CDR1 LNHDA and CDR2 SQIVND (reference sequence). The CDR3 sequence is 13 residues long. The CDR3 sequence is CASSMAGFTEAFF. CDR3 DNA (partial): TGTGCCAGTAGTATGGCAGGCTTCACTGAA.

Many counts were recorded for this clone. The CDR3 sequence is CAGGHGPYNEQFF. CDR3 DNA, as far as it was read: TGTGCCGGCGGACACGGCCCCTACAATGAG. The chain carries TRBV28 and TRBJ2-1, with D possibly being TRBD1 (5 bases). The CDR3 end lies 3 residues beyond the end of the read and is filled in from the germline J gene. Trimming cost V 11 bases and J 2 bases, with 13 bases left between them. CDR3 size: 13 residues. Germline V CDR1 and CDR2: MDHEN, SYDVKM.

In this sample, this clone turned up many times. From the germline J gene comes the end of the CDR3, since the read stops 3 residues before it. The chain combines TRBV28 with TRBJ1-1, with a tentative D call TRBD1 (5 bases). CDR1 MDHEN and CDR2 SYDVKM come from the germline V gene. The CDR3 has 15 amino acids. V was cut by 2 bases and J by 0 bases, with 10 bases left in between. The sequenced CDR3 bases are TGTGCCAGCAGTTTACGGGGGAGCATGAACACTGAA. It yields the protein CASSLRGSMNTE. The full CDR3 is CASSLRGSMNTEAFF.

The table lists this clone with many counts. The read ends 3 residues shy of where the CDR3 ends; the end is completed using the germline J gene. The V gene is TRBV5-4, the J gene TRBJ1-1, with TRBD1 matching 7 bases. The CDR3 is 15 residues long. V gave up 5 bases and J gave up 2 bases; unmatched junction bases: 9. Germline-derived CDR1 and CDR2 are SGHNT and YYREEE (reference sequence). The sequenced CDR3 bases are TGTGCCAGCAGACGAACAGGGGAAAGAAACACTGAA. Its translation: CASRRTGERNTE. The whole CDR3 sequence reads CASRRTGERNTEAFF. The entire variable domain, with the rest obtained from reference TRBV5-4 and TRBJ1-1, is as follows: ETGVTQSPTHLIKTRGQQVTLRCSSQSGHNTVSWYQQALGQGPQFIFQYYREEENGRGNFPPRFSGLQFPNYSSELNVNALELDDSALYLCASRRTGERNTEAFFGQGTRLTVV.

This clone was recorded many times. The read terminates 3 residues ahead of where the CDR3 ends, so the germline J gene completes it. The genes are TRBV11-2 and TRBJ2-5; 7 bases are a match to TRBD1. Per germline, CDR1 SGHAT and CDR2 FQNNGV. The ends lost 1 base at V and 4 bases at J; junction bases unmatched: 6. The CDR3 is 15 amino acids. Here the CDR3 reads CASSLVSQGRETQYF. CDR3 bases read: TGTGCCAGCAGCTTAGTATCACAGGGGAGAGAGACC.